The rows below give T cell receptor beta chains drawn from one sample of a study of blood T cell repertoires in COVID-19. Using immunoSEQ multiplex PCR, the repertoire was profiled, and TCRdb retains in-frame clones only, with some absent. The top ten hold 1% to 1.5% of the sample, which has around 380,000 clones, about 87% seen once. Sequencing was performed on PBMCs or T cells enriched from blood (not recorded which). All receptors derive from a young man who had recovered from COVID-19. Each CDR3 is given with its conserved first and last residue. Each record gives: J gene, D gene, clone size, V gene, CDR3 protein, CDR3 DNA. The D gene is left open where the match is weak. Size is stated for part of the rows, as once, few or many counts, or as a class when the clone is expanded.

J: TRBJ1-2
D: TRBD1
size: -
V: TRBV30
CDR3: CAWSVGQDDYGYTF
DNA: TGTGCCTGGAGTGTTGGACAGGACGACTATGGCTACACCTTC

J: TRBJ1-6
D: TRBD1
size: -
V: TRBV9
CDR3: CASSAGTVNSPLHF
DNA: TGTGCCAGCAGCGCCGGGACAGTAAATTCACCCCTCCACTTT

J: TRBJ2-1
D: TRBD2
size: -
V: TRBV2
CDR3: CASRRDGGTYNEQFF
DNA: TGTGCCAGCAGAAGGGACGGGGGGACCTACAATGAGCAGTTCTTC

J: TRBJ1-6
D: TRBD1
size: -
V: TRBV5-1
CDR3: CASSLATGESPLHF
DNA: TGCGCCAGCAGCTTGGCCACAGGGGAGTCACCCCTCCACTTT

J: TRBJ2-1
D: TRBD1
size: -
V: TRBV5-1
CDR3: CASSPRDSLKTSYNEQFF
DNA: TGCGCCAGCAGCCCTCGGGACAGCCTGAAAACGTCCTACAATGAGCAGTTCTTC

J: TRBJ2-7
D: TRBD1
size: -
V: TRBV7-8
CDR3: CASSLEGQGFSEQYF
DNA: TGTGCCAGCAGCTTGGAGGGACAGGGGTTCAGCGAGCAGTACTTC

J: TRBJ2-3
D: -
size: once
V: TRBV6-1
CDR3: CASSEAAMLTTQYF
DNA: TGTGCCAGCAGTGAAGCAGCCATGTTAACTACGCAGTATTTT

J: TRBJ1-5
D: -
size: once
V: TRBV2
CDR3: CASSPPRLGGVQPQHF
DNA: TGTGCCAGCAGCCCCCCCCGGCTTGGAGGGGTCCAGCCCCAGCATTTT

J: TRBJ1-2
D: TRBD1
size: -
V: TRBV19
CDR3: CASTPSWTGGYGYTF
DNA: TGTGCCAGTACCCCCTCCTGGACAGGGGGCTATGGCTACACCTTC

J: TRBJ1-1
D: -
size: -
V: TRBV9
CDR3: CASSASQGQNTEAFF
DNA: TGTGCCAGCAGCGCCTCACAGGGTCAGAACACTGAAGCTTTCTTT

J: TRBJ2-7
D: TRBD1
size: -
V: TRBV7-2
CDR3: CASSSSGTAFYEQYF
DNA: TGTGCCAGCAGCTCCTCCGGGACAGCGTTCTACGAGCAGTACTTC

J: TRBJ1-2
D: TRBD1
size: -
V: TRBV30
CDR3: CAWRGTGEDTGYTF
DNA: TGTGCCTGGAGAGGGACAGGGGAGGATACTGGCTACACCTTC

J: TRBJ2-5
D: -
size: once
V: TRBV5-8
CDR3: CASSFVGHPGETQYF
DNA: TGTGCCAGCAGCTTCGTGGGACACCCCGGGGAGACCCAGTACTTC

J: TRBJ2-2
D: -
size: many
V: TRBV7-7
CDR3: CASSLGRTVNTGELFF
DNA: TGTGCTAGCAGCTTAGGGAGGACAGTTAACACCGGGGAGCTGTTTTTT

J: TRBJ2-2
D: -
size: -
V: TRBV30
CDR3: CAWSSSLSGTGELFF
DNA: TGTGCCTGGAGTTCGTCTCTGAGTGGCACCGGGGAGCTGTTTTTT

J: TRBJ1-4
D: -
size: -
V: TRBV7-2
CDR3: CASSLTWAANEKLFF
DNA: TGTGCCAGCAGCTTAACGTGGGCAGCTAATGAAAAACTGTTTTTT

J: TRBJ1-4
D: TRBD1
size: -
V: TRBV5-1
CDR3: CASSTRQGTNEKLFF
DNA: TGCGCCAGCAGCACCAGACAGGGCACAAATGAAAAACTGTTTTTT

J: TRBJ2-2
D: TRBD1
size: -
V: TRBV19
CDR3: CASSTRDSNTGELFF
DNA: TGTGCCAGTAGTACCCGGGACAGTAACACCGGGGAGCTGTTTTTT

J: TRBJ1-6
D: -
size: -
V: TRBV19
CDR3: CASSYRDRNSPLHF
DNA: TGTGCCAGTAGTTACAGGGATAGAAATTCACCCCTCCACTTT

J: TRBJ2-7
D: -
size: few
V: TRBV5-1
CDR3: CASSIQGYEQYF
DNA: TGCGCCAGCAGCATACAGGGCTACGAGCAGTACTTC

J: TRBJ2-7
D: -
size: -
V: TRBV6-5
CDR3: CASSSDTSNYEQYF
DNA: TGTGCCAGCAGTTCCGACACATCCAACTACGAGCAGTACTTC

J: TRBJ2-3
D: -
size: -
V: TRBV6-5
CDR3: CASSFGGSSDTQYF
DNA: TGTGCCAGCAGTTTCGGGGGTTCATCGGATACGCAGTATTTT

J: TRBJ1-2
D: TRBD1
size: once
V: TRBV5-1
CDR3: CASSPWDRGDYGYTF
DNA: TGCGCCAGCAGCCCCTGGGACAGGGGAGACTATGGCTACACCTTC

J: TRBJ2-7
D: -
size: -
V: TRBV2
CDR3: CASSLDRIYEQYF
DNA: TGTGCCAGCAGCTTGGACAGAATCTACGAGCAGTACTTC

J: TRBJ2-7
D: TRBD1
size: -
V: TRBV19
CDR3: CASTDRGYEQYF
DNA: TGTGCCAGCACCGACAGGGGCTACGAGCAGTACTTC

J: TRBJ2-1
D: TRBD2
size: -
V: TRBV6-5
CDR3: CASSYRGGVDEQFF
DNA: TGTGCCAGCAGTTACCGCGGGGGAGTCGATGAGCAGTTCTTC

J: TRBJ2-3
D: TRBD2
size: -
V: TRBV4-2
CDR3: CASSPPGGGALDTQYF
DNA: TGTGCCAGCAGCCCCCCGGGCGGGGGGGCCCTAGATACGCAGTATTTT

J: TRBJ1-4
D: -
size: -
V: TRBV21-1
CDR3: CASSHPFLTGNEKLFF
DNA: TGTGCCAGCAGCCATCCCTTTCTCACTGGTAATGAAAAACTGTTTTTT

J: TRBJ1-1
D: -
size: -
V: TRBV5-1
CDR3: CASSQIGGRTGTEAFF
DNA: TGCGCCAGCAGCCAAATAGGTGGCAGAACAGGGACTGAAGCTTTCTTT

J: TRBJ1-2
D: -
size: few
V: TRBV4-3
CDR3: CASSQLLEGQGYTF
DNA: TGCGCCAGCAGCCAACTATTGGAGGGGCAGGGCTACACCTTC

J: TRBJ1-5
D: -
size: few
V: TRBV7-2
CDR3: CASSTGSGSNQPQHF
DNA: TGTGCCAGCAGTACAGGGTCCGGGAGCAATCAGCCCCAGCATTTT

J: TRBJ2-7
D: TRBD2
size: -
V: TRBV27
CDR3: CASSLTVGAGGYEQYF
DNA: TGTGCCAGCAGTTTAACGGTGGGAGCGGGGGGGTACGAGCAGTACTTC

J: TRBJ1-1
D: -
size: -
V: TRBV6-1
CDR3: CASSEAFNGLRAFF
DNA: TGTGCCAGCAGTGAAGCGTTTAACGGGTTGCGGGCTTTCTTT

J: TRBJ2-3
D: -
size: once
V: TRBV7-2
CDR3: CASGLGGITDTQYF
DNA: TGTGCCAGCGGGCTAGGCGGGATCACAGATACGCAGTATTTT

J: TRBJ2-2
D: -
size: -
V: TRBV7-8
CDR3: CASSPGGRFTGELFF
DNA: TGTGCCAGCAGCCCCGGAGGAAGATTCACCGGGGAGCTGTTTTTT

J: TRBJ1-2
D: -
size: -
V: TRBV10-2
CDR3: CASTPGGGGYTF
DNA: TGCGCCAGCACCCCGGGGGGGGGCGGCTACACCTTC

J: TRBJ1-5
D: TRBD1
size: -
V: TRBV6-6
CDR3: CASRRTGTGTDQPQHF
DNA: TGTGCCAGCAGACGAACCGGGACAGGGACGGATCAGCCCCAGCATTTT

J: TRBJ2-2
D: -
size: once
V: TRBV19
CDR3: CASSPGAAAGELFF
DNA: TGTGCCAGTAGTCCAGGGGCGGCGGCCGGGGAGCTGTTTTTT

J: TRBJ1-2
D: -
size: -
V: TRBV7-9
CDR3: CASSLVQKNYGYTF
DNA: TGTGCCAGCAGCTTGGTACAAAAGAACTATGGCTACACCTTC

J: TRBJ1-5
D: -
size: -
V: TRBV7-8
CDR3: CASSLGGGQYAQPQHF
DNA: TGTGCCAGCAGCTTAGGGGGGGGGCAGTATGCTCAGCCCCAGCATTTT